This TCR beta chain originates from a study of T cells in Graves' hyperthyroidism and ophthalmopathy (dated by TCRdb to the late 2010s). About the study as a whole: Peripheral blood samples were taken at the time of initial diagnosis, prior to any treatment. To identify distinguishing TCR V-J signatures, a discovery cohort of some 99 patients was used, comprising 40 to 45 with Graves' ophthalmopathy and about 59 with stable Graves' hyperthyroidism. Prospective prediction of ophthalmopathy was tested in an independent validation cohort consisting of some 18 hyperthyroidism patients and 15 or so patients who later progressed to ophthalmopathy. The 100 or so discovery patients were randomly divided into training and test sets at a 7:3 ratio. Thyroid tissue and blood T-cell repertoires from about six Graves' hyperthyroidism patients were also compared in the study. After blood sampling, hyperthyroidism patients were treated with methimazole at a starting dose of 30 mg daily, and ophthalmopathy patients were treated with high-dose intravenous methylprednisolone. According to the paper, TCR Vbeta CDR3 sequencing was carried out on 135 peripheral blood samples, which came from 40 to 45 ophthalmopathy, some 73 hyperthyroidism and approximately 17 progressor patients. The study at large found these results: In cross-validation, a model built on a 13 V-J signature told ophthalmopathy apart from stable hyperthyroidism with just under 90% sensitivity and roughly 82% specificity, and in testing the same model reached 80%/75%. During validation, the model predicted progression to ophthalmopathy a median of approximately six months ahead of onset, with almost 71% sensitivity and about 72% specificity. Most expanded thyroid clonotypes (frequency above 0.001) were also found in blood, which suggests that blood repertoires may mirror thyroid immune responses. Sample size was not statistically predetermined, and investigators were not blinded to group allocation.

CDR1 and CDR2 are read off the germline V gene as ENHRY and SYGVKD. V is reduced by 3 bases and J by 4 bases, leaving a spacing of 10 bases between them. Spanning cysteine to phenylalanine, the CDR3 consists of 14 amino acids. Only the CDR3 DNA stays, 42 bases, in frame from base 1. This clonotype showed up just a few times. Its recognized antigen is unknown. No clone much larger than this one lies a single base away; base qualities are absent. Graves' hyperthyroidism was defined as stable when no progression to ophthalmopathy occurred over 18 months of follow-up. Hyperthyroidism patients were newly diagnosed, had a disease duration of under 2 months, and were aged 18 to 65 years. The study excluded patients with uncontrolled infections, other autoimmune diseases, pregnancy or lactation. Diagnoses relied on clinical symptoms, serum thyroxine and TRAb, thyroid ultrasound and orbital computed tomography. Ficoll-Paque density gradient centrifugation was used to isolate PBMCs from approximately 11 ml of fresh peripheral blood. Total RNA was extracted with Trizol reagent, and quality was checked on an Agilent 2100 Bioanalyzer.

The TCR beta CDR3 regions were amplified from RNA transcripts. A first-round RT-PCR of the TCR CDR3 used the HTBI primer set with the Qiagen OneStep RT-PCR kit. A second multiplex PCR round built the libraries, followed by size selection and purification. The libraries were sequenced on an Illumina HiSeq2000 using paired-end 100 bp reads. Under the source paper's analysis protocol: SOAPnuke was used to process the raw data, removing reads that contained adapters or uncalled bases, had a mean Phred below 15, or lacked an exact match to the constant primer or identifier. COPE v1.2.5 was used to merge the high-quality paired reads, and each unique nucleotide sequence was defined as a clonotype. Clonotypes were aligned to IMGT TRBV, TRBD and TRBJ reference segments using MiTCR v1.1. Only V-J combinations with frequency above 0.0001, covering 99% to 99.2% of repertoires, were analysed. The TCS score was defined as the ratio of F50 (clonal expansion) to E x V (chaos), calculated using BLOSUM62-based TCRdist between CDR3 peptides within each V-J. Welch's t-statistics and random forest reduced just over 500 V-J features to fewer than 15, which were used in a naive Bayes classifier (R e1071). TCRdb reworked the public reads: Q25 trimming with fastp, MiXCR clone assembly, productive beta chains retained. Every distinct CDR3 protein forms one entry, paired with its most common genes and DNA. TCRdb's processing, not the authors' own work, is the source of the V and J calls. In this sample the table shows around 520,000 distinct CDR3 sequences, about 15% of which occur a single time. The leading ten clones occupy over 15% of the sample.

The sequence links TRBV10-3 to TRBJ1-3; the D gene remains uncertain. The sequenced material came from blood. The clonotype originates from a woman aged 18-30 years with Graves' hyperthyroidism. The CDR3 reads as follows: CAISDGASGNTIYF. The nucleotide sequence is given as TGTGCCATCAGTGATGGAGCTTCCGGAAACACCATATATTTT.